This T cell receptor (beta chain) was captured by sequencing in a study of cytomegalovirus exposure and HLA in healthy donors. Findings of the study overall: When a later analysis compared HLA-associated TCR beta chains with equally common others, the HLA-associated chains turned out to be more clonally expanded and to have lower generation probabilities.

The germline CDR1 and CDR2 sequences are SGHVS and FQNEAQ. V lost 0 bases to trimming and J lost 1 base, with 9 bases between them. The CDR3 sequence is 15 residues long. The sample holds a few counts of this clone. The antigen is not known. PCR amplification relied on 60 Vbeta primers (plus 13 Jbeta primers). Using immunoSEQ multiplex PCR, the repertoire was profiled, and TCRdb retains in-frame clones only, with some absent. The sample holds 250,000 to 350,000 clones, under 90% seen once. The chain joins TRBV7-8 to TRBJ1-2; D gene unclear. The specimen was PBMCs. This clonotype originated in a girl aged 2-10 years in good health and CMV-seronegative. Written as DNA, the CDR3 is TGTGCCAGCAGCTTAGCTGGAGGGAATAACTATGGCTACACCTTC. Encoded protein: CASSLAGGNNYGYTF.